The rows below give T cell receptor beta chains drawn from one sample of a study of T cell responses to AZD1222 COVID-19 vaccine. Method: immunoSEQ multiplex PCR; TCRdb's copy keeps in-frame clones and lacks some. The sample records about 160,000 clones, roughly nine tenths being singletons. The sequenced sample was peripheral blood, obtained on day 0 of AZD1222 vaccination. The receptor set was obtained from an adult in good health. Each CDR3 is given with its conserved first and last residue. A D gene is named only where the DNA matches it firmly. Not all rows give a size; the values are once, few, many and, for expanded clones, a class.

V gene	D gene	clone size	J gene	CDR3 length	CDR3 DNA	CDR3 protein
TRBV2	-	-	TRBJ1-5	14	TGTGCCAGCAGTGAAACATTAAGCAATCAGCCCCAGCATTTT	CASSETLSNQPQHF
TRBV24-1	TRBD1	-	TRBJ2-3	14	TGTGCCACCCAACAGGGGGCTAACACAGATACGCAGTATTTT	CATQQGANTDTQYF
TRBV27	-	once	TRBJ1-1	14	TGTGCCAGCAGTTTTGGGGGGGCGCCCACTGAAGCTTTCTTT	CASSFGGAPTEAFF
TRBV7-2	TRBD1	-	TRBJ2-5	14	TGTGCCAGCAGCTCGGACAGGACCCAGGAGACCCAGTACTTC	CASSSDRTQETQYF
TRBV5-5	TRBD2	-	TRBJ2-7	14	TGTGCCAGCAGCTCCCGACTAGCAGGGTTCGAGCAGTACTTC	CASSSRLAGFEQYF
TRBV12-5	-	-	TRBJ2-5	17	TGTGCTAGTGGTTCTTATCAGTTTGCGACAGATAAAGAGACCCAGTACTTC	CASGSYQFATDKETQYF
TRBV6-2/TRBV6-3	TRBD2	-	TRBJ2-3	16	TGTGCCAGCAGTTACCAAGCGGGGAGAAGCACAGATACGCAGTATTTT	CASSYQAGRSTDTQYF
TRBV9	-	-	TRBJ2-5	13	TGTGCCAGCAGCGTCGATATGGGGGAGACCCAGTACTTC	CASSVDMGETQYF
TRBV3-1/TRBV3-2	TRBD2	-	TRBJ2-1	15	TGTGCCAGCAGCGTTAGCGGGGACCCCTACAATGAGCAGTTCTTC	CASSVSGDPYNEQFF
TRBV27	-	-	TRBJ2-1	16	TGTGCCAGCAGTCCCGCGGGGGCGAGCTCCTACAATGAGCAGTTCTTC	CASSPAGASSYNEQFF
TRBV20-1	-	-	TRBJ2-7	13	TGCAGTGCTAGTGGTGGTATCGTCGACGAGCAGTACTTC	CSASGGIVDEQYF
TRBV9	-	once	TRBJ2-6	16	TGTGCCAGCAGCGTAGGGCCAGGGACTGGGGCCAACGTCCTGACTTTC	CASSVGPGTGANVLTF
TRBV6-5	TRBD1	once	TRBJ1-5	14	TGTGCCAGCAGGGACAGGGGGGAAAATCAGCCCCAGCATTTT	CASRDRGENQPQHF
TRBV3-1/TRBV3-2	-	once	TRBJ1-6	14	TGTGCCAGCAGTCTTAGACAGTATAATTCACCCCTCCACTTT	CASSLRQYNSPLHF
TRBV7-6	TRBD1	-	TRBJ1-5	16	TGTGCCAGCAGCGACTCCGGGACAGGTGGCAATCAGCCCCAGCATTTT	CASSDSGTGGNQPQHF
TRBV18	-	-	TRBJ1-4	13	TGTGCCAGCTCGAGGGACCTTAATGAAAAACTGTTTTTT	CASSRDLNEKLFF
TRBV5-1	-	-	TRBJ1-2	16	TGCGCCAGCAGCTCCCCGCGAGACGGGGTTTTGTATGGCTACACCTTC	CASSSPRDGVLYGYTF
TRBV4-1	-	-	TRBJ1-4	16	TGCGCCAGCAGCCGGAACCGGGGTCCGTATAATGAAAAACTGTTTTTT	CASSRNRGPYNEKLFF
TRBV5-1	TRBD1	-	TRBJ1-1	14	TGCGCCAGCAGCTTGTTCGACAGGGCCACTGAAGCTTTCTTT	CASSLFDRATEAFF
TRBV3-1/TRBV3-2	-	-	TRBJ1-1	15	TGTGCCAGCAGCCAAAGGGGGTCCGGGAACACTGAAGCTTTCTTT	CASSQRGSGNTEAFF
TRBV12-3/TRBV12-4	-	-	TRBJ2-3	13	TGTGCCAGCAGTTTACAATCTGCAGATACGCAGTATTTT	CASSLQSADTQYF
TRBV28	-	-	TRBJ2-3	14	TGTGCCAGCGCCCGGGCTAGCGCCCGAGATACGCAGTATTTT	CASARASARDTQYF
TRBV28	-	once	TRBJ2-7	14	TGTGCCAGCAGCCCCCAAGGGCTAGGATACGAGCAGTACTTC	CASSPQGLGYEQYF
TRBV6-1	TRBD1	once	TRBJ1-2	17	TGTGCCAGCAGTGGGAATAAGGGGACAGGCCTAAACTATGGCTACACCTTC	CASSGNKGTGLNYGYTF
TRBV19	-	-	TRBJ1-2	12	TGTGCCAGTAGTATACGCGACTATGGCTACACCTTC	CASSIRDYGYTF
TRBV7-3	TRBD1	few	TRBJ2-7	14	TGTGCCAGCAGCTGGGACAGGGGGCTATACGAGCAGTACTTC	CASSWDRGLYEQYF
TRBV5-4	-	-	TRBJ2-3	14	TGTGCCAGCAGCTTGTGGCAGGGCTCAGATACGCAGTATTTT	CASSLWQGSDTQYF
TRBV6-2/TRBV6-3	-	-	TRBJ2-1	12	TGTGCCAGCAGCCCCAGGTCTCTAGAGCAGTTCTTC	CASSPRSLEQFF